This T cell receptor (beta chain) was recorded in a study of CD8 T cells in Susac syndrome. A quantity of about 0.5 to 1 ug RNA underwent reverse transcription using random hexamers. Multiplex immunoSEQ PCR targeted 54 Vbeta and 13 Jbeta TCR beta segments. One entry per CDR3 protein results from TCRdb running MiXCR on the immunoSEQ multiplex PCR reads. The table shows about 73,000 distinct CDR3 sequences, with just under 95% occurring only once. CDR3 length equals 15 residues. V trimming: 5 bases; J trimming: 7 bases; junction bases outside the gene matches: 13. CDR1 and CDR2 from the germline V gene are SQVTM and ANQGSEA. Blood CD8+ and CD4+ T cells underwent high-throughput TCR beta sequencing.

This sequence joins TRBV29-1 and TRBJ2-2; 7 positions agree with TRBD2. Sequencing input: CD8+ T cells from PBMCs. This TCR came from a human donor with multiple sclerosis. CDR3 nucleotide sequence: TGCAGCGTTATAAGTCGCGGGAGCGGGGTCGGGGAGCTGTTTTTT. Translation gives CSVISRGSGVGELFF.